Each of the 11 T cell receptor beta chains below was sequenced from the same sample in a study of blood T cell repertoires in COVID-19. TCRdb's table, derived via immunoSEQ multiplex PCR, lists solely in-frame clones and lacks some. The top ten hold roughly 0.8% of the sample, which has roughly 250,000 clones, approximately 88% seen once. The specimen was peripheral blood. These receptor sequences come from a woman aged 30 to 39 with acute or convalescent COVID-19.

The gene calls are TRBV7-8 and TRBJ2-2, with 7 nucleotides matching TRBD1. V gave up 5 bases and J gave up 0 bases; unmatched junction bases: 12. Germline V gene sequence: CDR1 SGHVS, CDR2 FQNEAQ. CDR3 length: 18 residues. The CDR3 spells CASSPDGWGTANTGELFF. CDR3 bases: TGTGCCAGCAGCCCAGATGGATGGGGGACAGCGAACACCGGGGAGCTGTTTTTT.

The rearrangement links TRBV30 to TRBJ2-7, with TRBD2 identical over 13 bases. Germline V lookup: CDR1 GTSNPN, CDR2 SVGIG (reference sequence). The V segment lost 6 bases and the J segment 4 bases; nucleotides outside the gene matches: 6. The CDR3 is made up of 14 amino acids. The CDR3 loop is CACSGLAGVYEQYF. CDR3 nucleotide sequence: TGTGCCTGTTCCGGACTAGCGGGGGTTTACGAGCAGTACTTC.

A single count supports this clone. The chain has TRBV19 and TRBJ1-1; the D gene is possibly TRBD1 (6 bases). Germline values: CDR1 LNHDA, CDR2 SQIVND (reference sequence). The length of the CDR3 is 13 residues. V lost 2 bases and J 7 bases, leaving 11 bases between the germline ends. CDR3 DNA sequence: TGTGCCAGTAGTATAATAGGGGGGGTTGAAGCTTTCTTT. Amino acids: CASSIIGGVEAFF.

V and J are TRBV23-1 and TRBJ1-6; D might be TRBD1 (6 bases). TRBV23-1 is known as an ORF, though its function is uncertain. This CDR3 region has 14 residues. V gave up 7 bases and J gave up 6 bases, with 13 bases separating them. CDR3 protein: CASTWTVPNSPLHF. In nucleotides, the CDR3 is TGCGCCAGCACTTGGACAGTCCCTAATTCACCCCTCCACTTT.

The CDR3 bases are TGTGCCAGCAGCTTGGGGTCAGGGGCCACATTTTCTGATACGCAGTATTTT. Translation: CASSLGSGATFSDTQYF. The chain combines TRBV7-8 with TRBJ2-3; possibly TRBD1 for D (6 bases). Trimming took off 3 bases at V and 6 bases at J, with 22 bases between the two ends. CDR3 length: 17 residues. Germline V gene sequence: CDR1 SGHVS, CDR2 FQNEAQ.

This chain joins TRBV18 and TRBJ2-4, with 7 positions matching TRBD2. The germline gives CDR1 KGHSH, CDR2 LQKENI. The CDR3 covers 19 residues. The J segment lost 11 bases and the V segment lost 3 bases, leaving 25 bases of the junction unmatched. CDR3 in amino acids: CASSPRGGGANHPLTLQYF. The CDR3 DNA is TGTGCCAGCTCACCCCGCGGGGGAGGGGCCAATCATCCCTTAACCCTTCAGTACTTC.

This CDR3 is CAIRHIQNTEAFF. DNA of the CDR3: TGTGCCATCAGACACATACAGAACACTGAAGCTTTCTTT. The rearrangement uses TRBV10-3 and TRBJ1-1, with D uncertain. Between the trimmed V and J ends, which lost 6 bases and 1 base, there was a span of 9 bases. The CDR3 is 13 residues long. Germline CDR1 is ENHRY and CDR2 is SYGVKD.

This clone has only one observation. V is TRBV12-5 and J is TRBJ2-1, with 8 bases lining up with TRBD1. The trim removed 5 bases at V and 9 bases at J, leaving 3 bases unmatched. The CDR3 length is 12 residues. Germline lookup yields CDR1 LGHNT and CDR2 FRNRAP. The CDR3 DNA reads TGTGCTAGTGGTATCAGGGGGCTTGAGCAGTTCTTC. Translated, it gives CASGIRGLEQFF.

This clone was seen a few times. V and J are TRBV2 and TRBJ2-2; 13 bases are a match to TRBD2. Germline V gene sequence: CDR1 SNHLY, CDR2 FYNNEI. J was trimmed by 6 bases and V by 2 bases; bases with no gene match: 6. The CDR3 is made up of 17 amino acids. CDR3 region: CASSELLAGGFPGELFF. The CDR3 DNA reads as TGTGCCAGCAGTGAACTACTAGCGGGAGGGTTTCCCGGGGAGCTGTTTTTT.

The CDR3 nucleotides read TGTGCCAGCTGCGGTACAACCTACGAGCAGTACTTC. This codes for CASCGTTYEQYF. V and J are TRBV6-1 and TRBJ2-7; D remains unclear. Trimming shortened V by 8 bases and J by 2 bases, and 10 bases separated the two germline ends. The germline gives CDR1 MNHNS, CDR2 SASEGT. The CDR3 is made up of 12 amino acids.

The chain joins TRBV10-2 to TRBJ2-5, with 13 nucleotides matching TRBD2. V lost 3 bases to trimming and J lost 9 bases; unmatched junction nucleotides: 13. The CDR3 extends over 17 amino acids. Per germline, CDR1 WSHSY and CDR2 SAAADI. CDR3 protein: CASSDTTGTSGVPAQYF. For the CDR3, the DNA is TGCGCCAGCAGTGATACGACCGGGACTAGCGGGGTTCCGGCCCAGTACTTC.